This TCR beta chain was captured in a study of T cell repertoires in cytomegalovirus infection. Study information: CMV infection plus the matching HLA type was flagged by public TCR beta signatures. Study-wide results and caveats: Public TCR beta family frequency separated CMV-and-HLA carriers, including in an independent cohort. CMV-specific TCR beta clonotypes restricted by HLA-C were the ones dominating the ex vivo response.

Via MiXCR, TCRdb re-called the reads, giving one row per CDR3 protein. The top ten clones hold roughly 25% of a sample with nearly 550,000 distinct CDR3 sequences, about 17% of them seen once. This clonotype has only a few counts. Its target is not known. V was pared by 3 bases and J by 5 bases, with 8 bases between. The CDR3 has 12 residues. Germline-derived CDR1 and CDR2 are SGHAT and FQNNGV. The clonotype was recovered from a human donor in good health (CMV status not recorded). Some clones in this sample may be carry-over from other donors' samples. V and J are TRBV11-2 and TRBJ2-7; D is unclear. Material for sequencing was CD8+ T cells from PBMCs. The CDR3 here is CASSFASNEQYF. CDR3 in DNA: TGTGCCAGCAGCTTCGCATCCAACGAGCAGTACTTC.